These 9 T cell receptor beta chains were sequenced from one sample in a study of molecular identifiers for immune sequencing clone quantification. MiXCR, applied by TCRdb to the PCR reads, yields one record per CDR3 protein. The sample has 85,000 to 100,000 distinct CDR3 sequences; approximately 24% are singletons. Sequenced material: naive CD8+ T cells from blood, with Jurkat cell RNA spiked in. The subset is: FACS-sorted CD8+CD4-CCR7+CD45RA+ naive T cells. The receptors originated from a human donor in good health. Some libraries in this study had Jurkat cell RNA spiked in.

In its sample, this clonotype was seen many times. The rearrangement uses TRBV9 and TRBJ2-7, with 9 positions matching TRBD1. The germline V gene has CDR1 SGDLS and CDR2 YYNGEE. V was pared by 4 bases and J by 3 bases, with 5 bases of the junction left unmatched. The CDR3 sequence is 14 residues long. CDR3 sequence: CASSISTGGYEQYF. The CDR3 coding sequence is TGTGCCAGCAGCATCTCGACAGGGGGCTACGAGCAGTACTTC.

This clonotype has ten or more counts. V is TRBV20-1 and J is TRBJ2-7; no clear D. This CDR3 comprises 13 residues. From germline, CDR1 is DFQATT and CDR2 SNEGSKA (reference sequence). Trimming removed 0 bases from V and 3 bases from J, with 9 bases in between. CDR3 sequence (DNA): TGCAGTGCTAGAGATGTGTACAGCTACGAGCAGTACTTC. Translation: CSARDVYSYEQYF.

Comments on this clonotype: A much larger clone is a single base away; this may be a read error. V gene TRBV5-1 combines with J gene TRBJ2-7; the D is unclear. Germline loops: CDR1 SGHRS, CDR2 YFSETQ. This CDR3 is built from 13 residues. The V and J ends lost 1 base and 3 bases respectively, with 8 bases between them. CDR3 sequence (DNA): TGCGCCAGCAGCTTGACAGCTCGCTACGAGCAGTACTTC. Protein sequence: CASSLTARYEQYF.

The rearrangement uses TRBV12-3 or TRBV12-4 and TRBJ2-1; 9 bases fit TRBD2. The trim removed 5 bases at V and 4 bases at J, leaving 9 bases unmatched. The CDR3 covers 16 residues. For the CDR3, the DNA is TGTGCCAGCAGTCGGGGTAGCGGGGGAGTGTACAATGAGCAGTTCTTC. It encodes CASSRGSGGVYNEQFF.

This clonotype appeared a few times. V and J are TRBV11-2 and TRBJ1-1, with D unclear. Germline V gives CDR1 SGHAT, CDR2 FQNNGV. This CDR3 comprises 13 residues. Between the trimmed V and J ends, which lost 5 bases and 4 bases, there was a span of 11 bases. The DNA of the CDR3 is TGTGCCAGCAGCCAAAAGTGGGTCACTGAAGCTTTCTTT. As protein: CASSQKWVTEAFF.

The table lists this clonotype with many counts. Mismatch with germline at one junction end may stem from a read error. The chain recombines TRBV7-9 with TRBJ2-3; possibly TRBD2 for D (6 bases). From germline, CDR1 is SEHNR and CDR2 FQNEAQ (reference sequence). The CDR3 length is 9 residues. The CDR3 here is CASSLGEDF. The CDR3 nucleotides read TGTGCCAGCAGCTTGGGGGAGGATTTT.

This rearrangement joins TRBV4-2 to TRBJ2-7, with 7 positions matching TRBD1. From germline, CDR1 is LGHNA and CDR2 YNFKEQ. This CDR3 has 14 amino acids. Trimming took 1 base from V and 3 from J; bases not matched to a gene: 3. The CDR3 protein is CASSQGDSNYEQYF. CDR3 DNA sequence: TGTGCCAGCAGCCAAGGGGACAGCAACTACGAGCAGTACTTC.

There are a few counts of this clonotype. The chain has TRBV28 and TRBJ2-3, with TRBD2 matching 11 bases. The J segment lost 0 bases and the V segment lost 6 bases, leaving 2 bases of the junction unmatched. Germline V lookup: CDR1 MDHEN, CDR2 SYDVKM. This CDR3 spans 15 amino acids. The CDR3, as DNA: TGTGCCAGCAGATCTAGCGGGAGGAGCACAGATACGCAGTATTTT. Its protein is CASRSSGRSTDTQYF.

To note about this clonotype: A single base separates this from a much larger clone, so it may be a read error. The V gene is TRBV20-1, the J gene TRBJ2-5; D perhaps matches TRBD2 (6 bases). Germline V gene lookup returns CDR1 DFQATT and CDR2 SNEGSKA (reference sequence). This CDR3 has 15 residues. CDR3 in DNA: TGCATTGCTAGAGACCACCCCCCCGGGAGAGAGACCCAGTACTTC. This encodes CIARDHPPGRETQYF.